The sequence of this T cell receptor beta chain was determined in a study of beta chain features in type 1 diabetes (dated by TCRdb to the late 2010s). Turning to the overall study: Mean age, gender distribution, total cell number and subset yield did not differ between patients and healthy donors. A total of 107,917,701 sorted cells were examined across all samples, and RNA yield correlated strongly with the number of cells per subset. The study compared the TCRB repertoires of sorted circulating CD4+ T cell subsets in recently diagnosed type 1 diabetes patients with those in matched healthy donors. Whereas all 30 or so donors provided naive and central memory subsets, regulatory and stem cell-like memory subsets were isolated from just 8 patients and roughly eight healthy donors. On the study overall, not on this receptor specifically: Because the HLA sub-analyses included only small numbers of individuals, any influence of HLA type on TCRB rearrangement was left unresolved. Naive, central memory and regulatory TCRB repertoires appeared to be more alike among patients than among healthy donors. At VDJ recombination sites, type 1 diabetes patients had fewer insertions and more deleted nucleotides, which implies abnormalities in thymic rearrangement. Type 1 diabetes patients showed a moderate but significant shortening of TCRB CDR3 length in all four CD4+ subsets. Sequencing cDNA rather than genomic DNA could over-represent highly expressing activated cells, although activation and CD3 levels did not differ between groups. Shorter templates might have been favored by PCR, but patient and control samples were amplified and corrected together, so both groups would have been affected equally by any skew.

Each donor gave one peripheral blood draw, averaging approximately 110 mL, which was collected into heparinised tubes. Naive, central memory, regulatory and stem cell-like memory CD4+ T cells were sorted on a BD FACSAria II using a panel including CD45RO, CCR7, CD25, CD127, CD95 and CD27. All sorted populations exceeded 95% purity. Right away, PBMCs were isolated by Lymphoprep density gradient centrifugation and were stained directly, with no culture step. To minimize batch effects, samples were stained and sorted in pairs, one healthy donor with one patient per experiment. The entire amount of isolated RNA was reverse transcribed using the High Capacity cDNA Reverse Transcription Kit, so the sequenced TCRB transcripts were expressed ones. Deep immunoSEQ sequencing was applied to naive, central memory and regulatory T cell samples, giving an average of roughly 3.5 million total reads per sample. Sorted cells were lysed in RLT buffer and RNA was extracted with DNase-treated RNeasy Micro or Mini kits, depending on cell number. Each cell subset was processed on its own to prevent cross-contamination, while patient and healthy donor samples were processed together. The immunoSEQ multiplex PCR was used to amplify TCRB sequences from cDNA, generating 87-bp fragments that spanned the CDR3 region. Amplicons were sequenced on the Illumina HiSeq platform. From the authors' description of their analysis: Synthetic template baselines were used to correct PCR bias computationally, reads within Hamming distance 2 were collapsed together, and singletons that could not be merged were discarded. Reads were aligned to IMGT to assign V, D and J genes, CDR3 length, and insertions or deletions at six rearrangement sites. Within each subset, clonotype counts were normalized to sorted cell number, and only after that were true diversity and Gini coefficients computed with the tcR R package. The overlap coefficient, calculated on TCRB nucleotide sequences, was used to quantify repertoire sharing. Out-of-frame TCRB sequences from naive cells were analyzed to stand in for the pre-selection repertoire. Not all clones reach the TCRdb copy of this immuneACCESS table, which keeps in-frame sequences only. Checked studies attribute under half of the gap to unresolved V genes and leave the rest unexplained. V, J and clone size reflect that table, while D and trimming were determined from the DNA. The sample data list about 340,000 clones, and roughly 12% of these were observed just once. The ten largest make up approximately 0.016% of the sample.

Counted from cysteine to phenylalanine, this CDR3 has 14 amino acids. The DNA shown is the 42-base CDR3, in frame from base 1. The germline ends are 12 bases apart after V is trimmed by 3 bases and J by 4 bases. CDR1 and CDR2 are drawn from the germline V gene: KGHSH, LQKENI. A word on this clone: Its cognate antigen has yet to be identified. Per-nucleotide qualities are absent, and no much larger clonotype sits a single base away.

The sequence is built from TRBV18 and TRBJ1-2; TRBD1 could be the D gene, as 5 bases match. This sequence was found in a young woman with type 1 diabetes. Sequencing was performed on naive CD4+ T cells from blood. Taken with the paper, the label for cell subset or site translates to: true naive CD4+ T cells. The bases read TGTGCCAGCTCACCCGACAGTGGGATCTATGGCTACACCTTC. Its translation is CASSPDSGIYGYTF. The full variable domain, with segments outside the CDR3 supplied by the reference TRBV18 and TRBJ1-2 proteins, appears as NAGVMQNPRHLVRRRGQEARLRCSPMKGHSHVYWYRQLPEEGLKFMVYLQKENIIDESGMPKERFSAEFPKEGPSILRIQQVVRGDSAAYFCASSPDSGIYGYTFGSGTRLTVV.